This TCR beta chain is drawn from a study of blood T cell repertoires in COVID-19. For the study at large: Sites across the United States, Italy and Spain contributed samples from acute and convalescent COVID-19. T cells, B-cell-depleted T cells, or PBMCs provided the cDNA or gDNA that served as material.

Trimming shortened V by 2 bases and J by 4 bases, and 13 bases separated the two germline ends. The CDR3 sequence is 15 residues long. The germline CDR1 and CDR2 sequences are SEHNR and FQNEAQ (reference sequence). As originally analysed: Using reference gene primer amplification, nucleated cell counts were estimated. Assay: immunoSEQ multiplex PCR; the TCRdb copy retains only in-frame clones and omits some. The D gene and trimming were derived from the DNA, and the V and J assignments and clone size from that table. The table shows about 180,000 clones, with 83% occurring only once. This chain connects TRBV7-9 to TRBJ2-3, with D hard to call. The receptor was isolated from a human donor in a cohort sampled during active COVID-19. The sample was peripheral blood. The CDR3 loop is CASSLNDQTPDTQYF. As DNA, the CDR3 is TGTGCCAGCAGCTTAAATGACCAGACTCCAGATACGCAGTATTTT.